This entry is about one T cell receptor beta chain. Its target is not known. Recipients received nonmyeloablative bone marrow transplants from related graft donors, with transient mixed chimerism. Unstimulated Tregs (CD4+CD25+CD127-) and CD4+CD25- non-Tregs were sorted from PBMCs. This table comes from immunoSEQ multiplex PCR, and its TCRdb copy is limited to in-frame clones, with some not included. Of more than 90,000 clones in the sample, over 85% were seen once. Trimming removed 10 bases at V and 3 bases at J, with 6 bases between. The germline V gene encodes CDR1 SNHLY and CDR2 FYNNEI. This CDR3 comprises 10 residues. This sample was included in a study of Tregs in tolerant kidney transplant recipients. Study results and caveats: Some patients' samples used different primers over time, so nucleotide sequences weren't comparable. No direct test of biological reproducibility was done here. Antigen-driven expansion was suggested because donor-specific Tregs expanded more than all Tregs in tolerant patients.

V and J are TRBV2 and TRBJ1-2; D not certain. Sequences were derived from CD4+ T cells from blood (PBMCs), sampled 12 months after the transplant. The receptor was derived from a human patient who received a combined kidney and bone marrow transplant. Some of these T cells may belong to the graft donor. In DNA, the CDR3 is TGTGCCACCGGGGACTATGGCTACACCTTC. Protein product: CATGDYGYTF.